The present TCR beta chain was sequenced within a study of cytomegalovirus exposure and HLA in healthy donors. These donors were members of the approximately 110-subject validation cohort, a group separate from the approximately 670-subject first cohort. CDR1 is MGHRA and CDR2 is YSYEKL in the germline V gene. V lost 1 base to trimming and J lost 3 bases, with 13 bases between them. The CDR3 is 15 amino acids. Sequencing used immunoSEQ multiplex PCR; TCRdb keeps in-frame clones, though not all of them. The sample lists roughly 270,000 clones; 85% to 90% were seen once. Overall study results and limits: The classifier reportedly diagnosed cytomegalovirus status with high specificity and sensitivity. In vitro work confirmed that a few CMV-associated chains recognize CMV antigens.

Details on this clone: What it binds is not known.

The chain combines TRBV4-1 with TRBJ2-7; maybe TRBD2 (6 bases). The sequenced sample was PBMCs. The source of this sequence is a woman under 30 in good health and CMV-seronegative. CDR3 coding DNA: TGCGCCAGCAGCCAAGGGGCTAGCGTCTACTACGAGCAGTACTTC. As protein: CASSQGASVYYEQYF.